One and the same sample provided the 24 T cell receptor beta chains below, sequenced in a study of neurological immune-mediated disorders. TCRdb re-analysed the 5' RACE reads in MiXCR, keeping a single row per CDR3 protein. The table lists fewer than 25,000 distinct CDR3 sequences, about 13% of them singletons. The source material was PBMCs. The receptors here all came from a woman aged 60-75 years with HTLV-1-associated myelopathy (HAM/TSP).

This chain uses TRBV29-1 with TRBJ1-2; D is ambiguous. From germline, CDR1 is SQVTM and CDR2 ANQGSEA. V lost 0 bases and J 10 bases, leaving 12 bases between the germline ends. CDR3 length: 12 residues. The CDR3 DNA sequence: TGCAGCGTTGAAGAGTATGGACCTCCCTACACCTTC. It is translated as CSVEEYGPPYTF. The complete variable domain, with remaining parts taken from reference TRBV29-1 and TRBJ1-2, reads SAVISQKPSRDICQRGTSLTIQCQVDSQVTMMFWYRQQPGQSLTLIATANQGSEATYESGFVIDKFPISRPNLTFSTLTVSNMSPEDSSIYLCSVEEYGPPYTFGSGTRLTVV.

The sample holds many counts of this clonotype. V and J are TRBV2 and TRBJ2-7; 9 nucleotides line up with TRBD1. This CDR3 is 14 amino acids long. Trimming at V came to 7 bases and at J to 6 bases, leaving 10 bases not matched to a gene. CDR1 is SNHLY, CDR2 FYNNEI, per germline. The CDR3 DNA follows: TGTGCCAGCACCGTGGACAGGGGAAAAGGCGAGCAGTACTTC. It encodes CASTVDRGKGEQYF. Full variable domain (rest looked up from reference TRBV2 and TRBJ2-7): EPEVTQTPSHQVTQMGQEVILRCVPISNHLYFYWYRQILGQKVEFLVSFYNNEISEKSEIFDDQFSVERPDGSNFTLKIRSTKLEDSAMYFCASTVDRGKGEQYFGPGTRLTVT.

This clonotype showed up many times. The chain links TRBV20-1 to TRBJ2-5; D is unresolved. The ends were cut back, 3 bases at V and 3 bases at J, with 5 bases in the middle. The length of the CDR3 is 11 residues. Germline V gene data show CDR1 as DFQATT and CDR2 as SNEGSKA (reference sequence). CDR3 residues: CSARDEETQYF. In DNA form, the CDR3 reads TGCAGTGCTAGGGACGAAGAGACCCAGTACTTC.

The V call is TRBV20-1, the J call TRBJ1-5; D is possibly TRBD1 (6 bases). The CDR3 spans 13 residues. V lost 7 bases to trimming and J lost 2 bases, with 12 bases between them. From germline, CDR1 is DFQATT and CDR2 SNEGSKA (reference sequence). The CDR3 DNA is TGCAGTGTATACAGGGATGGCAATCAGCCCCAGCATTTT. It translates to CSVYRDGNQPQHF.

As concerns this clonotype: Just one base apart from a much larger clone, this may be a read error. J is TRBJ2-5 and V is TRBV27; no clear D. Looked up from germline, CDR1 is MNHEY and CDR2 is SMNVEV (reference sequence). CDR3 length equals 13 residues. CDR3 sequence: CDSSLGDQETQYF. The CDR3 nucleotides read TGTGACAGCAGTCTAGGAGACCAAGAGACCCAGTACTTC.

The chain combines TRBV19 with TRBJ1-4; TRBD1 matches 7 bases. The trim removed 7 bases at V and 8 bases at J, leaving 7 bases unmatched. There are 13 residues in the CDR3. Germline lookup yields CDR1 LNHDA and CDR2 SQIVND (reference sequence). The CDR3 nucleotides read TGTGCCAGTACCAGACAGGGAAAGGAAAAACTGTTTTTT. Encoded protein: CASTRQGKEKLFF. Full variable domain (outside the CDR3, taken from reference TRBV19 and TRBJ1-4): DGGITQSPKYLFRKEGQNVTLSCEQNLNHDAMYWYRQDPGQGLRLIYYSQIVNDFQKGDIAEGYSVSREKKESFPLTVTSAQKNPTAFYLCASTRQGKEKLFFGSGTQLSVL.

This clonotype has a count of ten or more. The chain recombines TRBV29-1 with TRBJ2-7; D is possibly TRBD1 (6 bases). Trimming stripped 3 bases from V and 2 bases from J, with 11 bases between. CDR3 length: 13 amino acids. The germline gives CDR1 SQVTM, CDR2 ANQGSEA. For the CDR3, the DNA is TGCAGCGTTGACGTAGGGGGTGCCTACGAGCAGTACTTC. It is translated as CSVDVGGAYEQYF.

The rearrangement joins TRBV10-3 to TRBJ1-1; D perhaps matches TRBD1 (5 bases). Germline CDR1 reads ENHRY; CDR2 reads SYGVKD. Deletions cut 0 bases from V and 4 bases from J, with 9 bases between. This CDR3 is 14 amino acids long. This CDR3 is CAISESTGATEAFF. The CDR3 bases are TGTGCCATCAGTGAGTCGACCGGGGCCACTGAAGCTTTCTTT.

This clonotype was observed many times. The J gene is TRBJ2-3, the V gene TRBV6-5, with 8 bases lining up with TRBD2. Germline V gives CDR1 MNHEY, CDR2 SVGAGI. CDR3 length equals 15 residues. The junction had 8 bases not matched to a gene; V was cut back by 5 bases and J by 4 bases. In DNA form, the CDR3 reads TGTGCCAGCAGTCTACGGGGGGGCCACGCAGATACGCAGTATTTT. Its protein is CASSLRGGHADTQYF.

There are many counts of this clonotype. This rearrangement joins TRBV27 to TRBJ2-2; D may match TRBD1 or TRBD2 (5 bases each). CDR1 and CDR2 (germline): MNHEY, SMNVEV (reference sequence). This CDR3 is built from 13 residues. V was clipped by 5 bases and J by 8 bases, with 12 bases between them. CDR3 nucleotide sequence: TGTGCCAGCAGTCCCCCGGGACGGGGGGAGCTGTTTTTT. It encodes CASSPPGRGELFF.

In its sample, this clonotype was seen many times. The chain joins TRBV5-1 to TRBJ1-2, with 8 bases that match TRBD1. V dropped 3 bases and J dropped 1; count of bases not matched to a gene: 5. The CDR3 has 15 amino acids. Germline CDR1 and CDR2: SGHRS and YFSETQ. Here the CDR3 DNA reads TGCGCCAGCAGCTGGGGGACAGGTTTTAACTATGGCTACACCTTC. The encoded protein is CASSWGTGFNYGYTF.

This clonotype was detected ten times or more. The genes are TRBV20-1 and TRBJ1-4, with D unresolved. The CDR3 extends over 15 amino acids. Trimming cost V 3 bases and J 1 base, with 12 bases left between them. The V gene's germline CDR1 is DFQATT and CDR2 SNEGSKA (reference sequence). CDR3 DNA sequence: TGCAGTGCTAGTGCTGGTGGCGGAACTAATGAAAAACTGTTTTTT. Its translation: CSASAGGGTNEKLFF.

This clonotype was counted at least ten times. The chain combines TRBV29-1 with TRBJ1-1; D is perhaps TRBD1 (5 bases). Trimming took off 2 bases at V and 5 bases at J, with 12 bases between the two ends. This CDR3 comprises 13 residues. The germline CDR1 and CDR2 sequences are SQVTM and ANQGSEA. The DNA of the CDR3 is TGCAGCGTTGAAAAGGGGATAAGGACTGAAGCTTTCTTT. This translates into CSVEKGIRTEAFF.

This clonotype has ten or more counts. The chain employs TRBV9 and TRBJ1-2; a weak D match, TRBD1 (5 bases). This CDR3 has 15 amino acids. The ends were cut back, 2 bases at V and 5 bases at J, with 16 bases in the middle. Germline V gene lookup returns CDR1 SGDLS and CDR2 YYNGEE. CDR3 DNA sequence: TGTGCCAGCAGCGTCCAGGGCGCCGCTGGATATGGCTACACCTTC. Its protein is CASSVQGAAGYGYTF.

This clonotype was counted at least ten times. CDR3 nucleotides: TGTGCCAGCAGTCCCCAGGGGACGTTCAAAAACAATGAGCAGTTCTTC. This encodes CASSPQGTFKNNEQFF. The chain joins TRBV6-1 to TRBJ2-1, with a possible D match to TRBD1 (6 bases). Germline CDR1 reads MNHNS; CDR2 reads SASEGT. Trimming pared 5 bases from V and 5 bases from J, leaving 19 bases between. The CDR3 runs 16 residues.

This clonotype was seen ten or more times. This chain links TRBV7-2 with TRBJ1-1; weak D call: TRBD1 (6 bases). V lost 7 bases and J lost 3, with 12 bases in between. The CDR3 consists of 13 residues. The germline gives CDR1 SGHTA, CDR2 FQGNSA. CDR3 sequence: CASIGGLHTEAFF. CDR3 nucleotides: TGTGCCAGCATAGGGGGGTTGCACACTGAAGCTTTCTTT. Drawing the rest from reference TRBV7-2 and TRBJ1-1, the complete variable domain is GAGVSQSPSNKVTEKGKDVELRCDPISGHTALYWYRQSLGQGLEFLIYFQGNSAPDKSGLPSDRFSAERTGGSVSTLTIQRTQQEDSAVYLCASIGGLHTEAFFGQGTRLTVV.

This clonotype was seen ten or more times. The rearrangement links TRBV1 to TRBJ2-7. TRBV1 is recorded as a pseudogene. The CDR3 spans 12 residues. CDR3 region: CTSSLRPGLQYF. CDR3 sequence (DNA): TGCACCAGCAGCCTCCGACCAGGCTTGCAGTACTTC.

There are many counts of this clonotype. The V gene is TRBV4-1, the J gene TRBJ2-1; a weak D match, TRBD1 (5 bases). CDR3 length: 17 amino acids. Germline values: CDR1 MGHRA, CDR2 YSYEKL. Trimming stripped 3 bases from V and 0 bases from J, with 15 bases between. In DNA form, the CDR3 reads TGCGCCAGCAGCCACAGGGCAGGCCCGAGCTCCTACAATGAGCAGTTCTTC. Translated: CASSHRAGPSSYNEQFF.

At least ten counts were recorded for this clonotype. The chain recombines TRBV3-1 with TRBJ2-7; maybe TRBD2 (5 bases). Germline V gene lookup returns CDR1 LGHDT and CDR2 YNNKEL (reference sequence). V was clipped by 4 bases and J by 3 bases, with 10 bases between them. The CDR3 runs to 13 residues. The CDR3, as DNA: TGTGCCAGCAGCCGAAACAGCGGCTACGAGCAGTACTTC. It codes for CASSRNSGYEQYF.

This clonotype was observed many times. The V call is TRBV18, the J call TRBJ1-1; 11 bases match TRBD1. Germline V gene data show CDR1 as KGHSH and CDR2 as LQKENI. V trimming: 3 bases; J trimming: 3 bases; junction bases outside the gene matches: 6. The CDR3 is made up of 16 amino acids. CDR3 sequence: CASSPRDRGTDTEAFF. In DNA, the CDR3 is TGTGCCAGCTCACCTCGGGACAGGGGGACAGACACTGAAGCTTTCTTT.

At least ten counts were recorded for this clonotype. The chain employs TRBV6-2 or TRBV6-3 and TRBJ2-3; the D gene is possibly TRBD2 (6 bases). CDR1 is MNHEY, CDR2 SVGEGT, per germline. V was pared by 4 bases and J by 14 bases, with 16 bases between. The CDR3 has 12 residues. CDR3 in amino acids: CASSSRDWAGYF. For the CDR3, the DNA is TGTGCCAGCAGTTCCCGGGACTGGGCCGGGTATTTT.

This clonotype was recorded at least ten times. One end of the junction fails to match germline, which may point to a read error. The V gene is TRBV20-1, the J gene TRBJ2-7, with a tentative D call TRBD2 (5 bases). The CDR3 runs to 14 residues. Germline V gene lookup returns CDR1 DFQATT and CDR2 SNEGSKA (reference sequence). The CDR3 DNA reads TGCAGTGCAAGAGGGCGGGCACTTTCCTACGAGCAGTACTTC. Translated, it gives CSARGRALSYEQYF.

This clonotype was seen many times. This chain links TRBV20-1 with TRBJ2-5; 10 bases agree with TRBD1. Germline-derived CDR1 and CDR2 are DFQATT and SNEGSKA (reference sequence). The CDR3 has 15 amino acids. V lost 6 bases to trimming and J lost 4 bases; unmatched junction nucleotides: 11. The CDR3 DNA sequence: TGCAGTGCCATCTATATAGGGACAGGGGTAGAGACCCAGTACTTC. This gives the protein CSAIYIGTGVETQYF.

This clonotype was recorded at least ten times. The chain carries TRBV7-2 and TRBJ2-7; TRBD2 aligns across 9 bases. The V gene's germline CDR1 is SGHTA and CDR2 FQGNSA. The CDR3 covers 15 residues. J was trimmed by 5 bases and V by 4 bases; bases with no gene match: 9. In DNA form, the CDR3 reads TGTGCCAGCAGCTATACCAGGACTAGCGTCCACGAGCAGTACTTC. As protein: CASSYTRTSVHEQYF.